This TCR beta chain comes out of a study of blood T cell repertoires in COVID-19. Study-wide context: There were acute and convalescent COVID-19 samples, and they came from the United States, Italy and Spain.

Germline V gene lookup returns CDR1 SGHDT and CDR2 YYEEEE. The CDR3 sequence is 12 residues long. Trimming left V 1 base short and J 10 bases short, with 6 bases between. Profiled with immunoSEQ multiplex PCR; TCRdb holds only in-frame clones, not every one. The data contain about 500,000 clones, approximately 88% of them singletons. Patients in Seattle were enrolled during active infection, then followed longitudinally. The TCR originated in a woman in her fifties or sixties with COVID-19, enrolled during active disease. The gene calls are TRBV5-6 and TRBJ1-6; D not certain. The material sequenced was peripheral blood. In DNA, the CDR3 is TGTGCCAGCAGCTTGTCGGGATCACCCCTCCACTTT. Protein sequence: CASSLSGSPLHF.